Shown below are 25 T cell receptor beta chains from a single sample sequenced in a study of molecular identifiers for immune sequencing clone quantification. TCRdb reanalysed the PCR reads using MiXCR and keeps one entry per CDR3 protein. Among about half a million distinct CDR3 sequences listed, around 23% were seen once. Sequencing used naive CD8+ T cells from blood, with Jurkat cell RNA spiked in. Subset meaning: FACS-sorted CD8+CD4-CCR7+CD45RA+ naive T cells. The receptors were gathered from a human donor in good health. Some libraries in this study had Jurkat cell RNA spiked in.

Details on this clonotype: A read error may be the cause here, since a much bigger clone is one base away. This sequence joins TRBV6-5 and TRBJ2-5; TRBD2 aligns across 10 bases. The V gene end was trimmed by 4 bases and the J gene end by 4 bases; junction bases not matched to a gene: 15. Germline loops: CDR1 MNHEY, CDR2 SVGAGI. The CDR3 contains 18 residues. CDR3 region: CASSSTGLAVTMSETQYF. CDR3 nucleotides: TGTGCCAGCAGTTCGACAGGACTAGCGGTAACTATGTCAGAGACCCAGTACTTC.

In this sample, this clonotype turned up a few times. The genes are TRBV4-2 and TRBJ2-3; D is unresolved. V lost 1 base and J 2 bases, leaving 10 bases between the germline ends. CDR1 LGHNA and CDR2 YNFKEQ come from the germline V gene. CDR3 size: 15 residues. CDR3 DNA: TGTGCCAGCAGCCAAGGCGTCTTCATCACAGATACGCAGTATTTT. Protein sequence: CASSQGVFITDTQYF.

This clonotype was found a few times. V is TRBV28 and J is TRBJ2-7, with a tentative D call TRBD1 (6 bases). There are 14 residues in the CDR3. V gave up 6 bases and J gave up 6 bases, with 18 bases separating them. The germline CDR1 and CDR2 sequences are MDHEN and SYDVKM. CDR3 in amino acids: CASRSGRGRSEQYF. The CDR3 bases are TGTGCCAGCAGATCCGGCAGGGGACGTAGCGAGCAGTACTTC.

The chain couples TRBV12-3 or TRBV12-4 to TRBJ2-1; TRBD1 matches 10 bases. Germline trimming cut 0 bases from V and 4 bases from J; bases unmatched to any gene: 9. The CDR3 length is 18 residues. The CDR3 coding sequence is TGTGCCAGCAGTTTAGCCTCAGGGACAGGGGACTTATACAATGAGCAGTTCTTC. Its protein product is CASSLASGTGDLYNEQFF.

This clonotype appeared a few times. The genes are TRBV7-8 and TRBJ2-2; TRBD2 matches at 12 bases. With V trimmed by 5 bases and J by 7 bases, 11 bases remained unmatched. Germline V gene sequence: CDR1 SGHVS, CDR2 FQNEAQ. This CDR3 comprises 17 residues. The CDR3 DNA is TGTGCCAGCAGCCACCTAGCGGGGGGGCCCGAAATCGGGGAGCTGTTTTTT. Translated, it gives CASSHLAGGPEIGELFF.

In this sample, this clonotype turned up many times. This chain uses TRBV29-1 with TRBJ1-4, with D maybe TRBD1 (6 bases). Germline V CDR1 and CDR2: SQVTM, ANQGSEA. Trimming shortened V by 0 bases and J by 8 bases, and 13 bases separated the two germline ends. This CDR3 is 14 amino acids long. The CDR3 here is CSVEERGGGEKLFF. As DNA, the CDR3 is TGCAGCGTTGAAGAAAGGGGGGGCGGGGAAAAACTGTTTTTT.

This chain uses TRBV19 with TRBJ2-6; possible D gene TRBD2, 6 bases. V was pared by 3 bases and J by 2 bases, with 11 bases between. This CDR3 contains 16 residues. Germline V gene data show CDR1 as LNHDA and CDR2 as SQIVND (reference sequence). For the CDR3, the DNA is TGTGCCAGTAGTATCGTGGAGGGTACTGGGGCCAACGTCCTGACTTTC. Translating it yields CASSIVEGTGANVLTF. Full variable domain (rest looked up from reference TRBV19 and TRBJ2-6): DGGITQSPKYLFRKEGQNVTLSCEQNLNHDAMYWYRQDPGQGLRLIYYSQIVNDFQKGDIAEGYSVSREKKESFPLTVTSAQKNPTAFYLCASSIVEGTGANVLTFGAGSRLTVL.

V gene TRBV18 combines with J gene TRBJ1-2, with unresolved D. The CDR3 consists of 15 residues. Germline V gene sequence: CDR1 KGHSH, CDR2 LQKENI. Trimming stripped 0 bases from V and 2 bases from J, with 10 bases between. As DNA, the CDR3 is TGTGCCAGCTCACCACCGGAAGCAGGAAACTATGGCTACACCTTC. Translated, it gives CASSPPEAGNYGYTF.

This clonotype was seen a handful of times. The chain carries TRBV4-1 and TRBJ1-1; no clear D gene. The CDR3 covers 14 residues. V gave up 2 bases and J gave up 4 bases, with 11 bases separating them. Germline V gene sequence: CDR1 MGHRA, CDR2 YSYEKL. The DNA for the CDR3 is TGCGCCAGCAGCCAACAAGGGCGGGGCACTGAAGCTTTCTTT. Its translation is CASSQQGRGTEAFF.

This clonotype has ten or more counts. CDR3 DNA: TGTGCCAGCAGTGAAGCGCGAGGGGCCTATGGCTACACCTTC. As protein: CASSEARGAYGYTF. V gene TRBV6-1 combines with J gene TRBJ1-2, with a weak D call TRBD1 (5 bases). The V end lost 0 bases, the J end lost 4 bases, and 9 bases lay between the germline ends. The CDR3 covers 14 residues. Germline V gives CDR1 MNHNS, CDR2 SASEGT.

Details on this clonotype: With a much larger clone just one base away, this may be a read error. V is TRBV4-1 and J is TRBJ1-1; TRBD1 might be the D (5 bases). The CDR3 length is 16 residues. Germline CDR1 is MGHRA and CDR2 is YSYEKL. CDR3 residues: CASSPGHFNMNTEASF. In DNA form, the CDR3 reads TGCGCCAGCAGCCCAGGACACTTTAACATGAACACTGAAGCTTCCTTT.

Many counts were recorded for this clonotype. The CDR3 DNA follows: TGTGCCAGCAGCTTAGTACTTATGGGAAATACGCAGTATTTT. Encoded protein: CASSLVLMGNTQYF. The chain uses TRBV7-9 and TRBJ2-3; D not resolved. The CDR3 consists of 14 residues. The V and J ends lost 1 base and 7 bases respectively, with 12 bases between them. The germline gives CDR1 SEHNR, CDR2 FQNEAQ (reference sequence).

In its sample, this clonotype was seen a few times. This chain joins TRBV27 and TRBJ2-7; unclear D gene. The V end lost 4 bases, the J end lost 2 bases, and 15 bases lay between the germline ends. CDR3 length: 15 amino acids. The V gene's germline CDR1 is MNHEY and CDR2 SMNVEV (reference sequence). CDR3 sequence (DNA): TGTGCCAGCAGTTGGGCGTTTAGTACTACCTACGAGCAGTACTTC. Translation: CASSWAFSTTYEQYF.

This clonotype was observed at least ten times. The V call is TRBV7-9, the J call TRBJ2-3; D is perhaps TRBD2 (5 bases). The CDR3 is 14 amino acids. Germline CDR1 is SEHNR and CDR2 is FQNEAQ (reference sequence). V was cut by 1 base and J by 2 bases, with 7 bases left in between. The CDR3 region is CASSLVEATDTQYF. The DNA for the CDR3 is TGTGCCAGCAGCTTAGTGGAGGCCACAGATACGCAGTATTTT.

A word on this clonotype: A much larger clone differs by one base, so this may be a read error. CDR3 nucleotide sequence: TGCAGTGCTAGGCGCAGGGGACAAGAGACCCAGAACTTC. Encoded protein: CSARRRGQETQNF. The chain employs TRBV20-1 and TRBJ2-5, with a tentative D call TRBD1 (6 bases). This CDR3 is built from 13 residues. Germline V gene sequence: CDR1 DFQATT, CDR2 SNEGSKA (reference sequence).

This rearrangement joins TRBV29-1 to TRBJ2-7; D possibly corresponds to TRBD1 (5 bases). The V end lost 7 bases, the J end lost 3 bases, and 10 bases lay between the germline ends. From germline, CDR1 is SQVTM and CDR2 ANQGSEA. The CDR3 consists of 11 residues. The CDR3: CSAVQGYEQYF. The CDR3 DNA follows: TGCAGCGCCGTTCAGGGCTACGAGCAGTACTTC.

V gene TRBV6-5 combines with J gene TRBJ2-7; tentatively, D is TRBD1 (6 bases). The CDR3 runs to 14 residues. CDR1 and CDR2 from the germline V gene are MNHEY and SVGAGI. V shed 5 bases and J shed 3 bases, with 14 bases lying between them. The CDR3 loop is CASSNEAGDYEQYF. The CDR3 bases are TGTGCCAGCAGTAACGAAGCAGGGGACTACGAGCAGTACTTC.

V is TRBV13 and J is TRBJ2-5; D uncertain. Per the germline V gene, CDR1 is PRHDT and CDR2 is FYEKMQ (reference sequence). Trimming left V 8 bases short and J 0 bases short, with 10 bases between. The CDR3 consists of 13 residues. The CDR3 region is CASGLGHQETQYF. In nucleotides, the CDR3 is TGTGCCAGCGGCCTCGGACACCAAGAGACCCAGTACTTC.

In this sample, this clonotype turned up many times. The chain combines TRBV3-1 with TRBJ1-1; a possible D gene is TRBD1 (5 bases). This CDR3 has 16 residues. Germline assignment: CDR1 LGHDT and CDR2 YNNKEL (reference sequence). Trimming shortened V by 0 bases and J by 4 bases, and 15 bases separated the two germline ends. CDR3 sequence reads: CASSQDMMGPVTEAFF. In DNA, the CDR3 is TGTGCCAGCAGCCAAGACATGATGGGGCCGGTCACTGAAGCTTTCTTT.

The chain combines TRBV6-2 or TRBV6-3 with TRBJ2-2, with D perhaps being TRBD1 or TRBD2 (5 bases each). The CDR3 has 15 amino acids. The germline CDR1 and CDR2 sequences are MNHEY and SVGEGT. V gave up 2 bases and J gave up 6 bases, with 13 bases separating them. The CDR3 nucleotides are TGTGCCAGCAGTTACGAAGGACGGGGCTCCGGGGAGCTGTTTTTT. It specifies CASSYEGRGSGELFF.

This chain connects TRBV3-1 to TRBJ1-2; 10 bases are shared with TRBD1. This CDR3 is built from 19 residues. Germline CDR1 reads LGHDT; CDR2 reads YNNKEL (reference sequence). The trim removed 4 bases at V and 1 base at J, leaving 15 bases unmatched. The CDR3 nucleotides are TGTGCCAGCAGCCCCACAACCTTTTCCGGGACAGGGGATAACTATGGCTACACCTTC. Its protein is CASSPTTFSGTGDNYGYTF.

This clonotype was seen a handful of times. The chain joins TRBV9 to TRBJ1-1, with D possibly being TRBD1 (5 bases). Per the germline V gene, CDR1 is SGDLS and CDR2 is YYNGEE. The CDR3 extends over 13 amino acids. Trimming left V 3 bases short and J 3 bases short, with 9 bases between. CDR3: CASSGPTDTEAFF. The CDR3 bases are TGTGCCAGCAGCGGACCGACAGACACTGAAGCTTTCTTT.

This chain links TRBV7-9 with TRBJ1-2, with unresolved D. The germline CDR1 and CDR2 sequences are SEHNR and FQNEAQ (reference sequence). Trimming cost V 1 base and J 6 bases, with 12 bases left between them. The CDR3 is 14 amino acids. The CDR3 is CASSLVGDIDGYTF. The CDR3 DNA follows: TGTGCCAGCAGCTTAGTCGGCGACATAGATGGCTACACCTTC.

V is TRBV19 and J is TRBJ2-6, with a weak D call TRBD2 (6 bases). The CDR3 is 16 amino acids. Trimming shortened V by 3 bases and J by 2 bases, and 11 bases separated the two germline ends. Per germline, CDR1 LNHDA and CDR2 SQIVND (reference sequence). The CDR3 DNA follows: TGTGCCAGTAGTATCGTGGGGGGTACTGGGGCCAACGTCCTGACTTTC. Translation: CASSIVGGTGANVLTF.

Note on this clonotype: This could be a read error, since a much larger clone is one nucleotide away. V is TRBV10-3 and J is TRBJ2-7; D might be TRBD2 (6 bases). The germline CDR1 and CDR2 sequences are ENHRY and SYGVKD. The length of the CDR3 is 11 residues. CDR3 in DNA: TGTGCCATCAGCGGGACGGAGGGTTGGTGCTTC. It encodes CAISGTEGWCF.